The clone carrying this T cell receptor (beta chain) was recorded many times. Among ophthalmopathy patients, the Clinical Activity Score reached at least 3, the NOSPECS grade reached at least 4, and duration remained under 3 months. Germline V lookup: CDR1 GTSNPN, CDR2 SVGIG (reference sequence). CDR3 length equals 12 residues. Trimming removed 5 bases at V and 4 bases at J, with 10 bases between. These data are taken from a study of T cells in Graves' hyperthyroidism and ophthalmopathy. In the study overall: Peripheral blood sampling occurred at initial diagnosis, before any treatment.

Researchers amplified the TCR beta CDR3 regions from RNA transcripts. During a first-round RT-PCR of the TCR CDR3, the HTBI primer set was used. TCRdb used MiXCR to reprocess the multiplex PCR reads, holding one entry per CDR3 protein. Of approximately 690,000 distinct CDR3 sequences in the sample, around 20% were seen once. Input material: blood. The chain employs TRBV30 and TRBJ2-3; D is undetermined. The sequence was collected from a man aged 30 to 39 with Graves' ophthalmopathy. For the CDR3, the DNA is TGTGCCTGGGACCGATTGGCAGATACGCAGTATTTT. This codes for CAWDRLADTQYF.